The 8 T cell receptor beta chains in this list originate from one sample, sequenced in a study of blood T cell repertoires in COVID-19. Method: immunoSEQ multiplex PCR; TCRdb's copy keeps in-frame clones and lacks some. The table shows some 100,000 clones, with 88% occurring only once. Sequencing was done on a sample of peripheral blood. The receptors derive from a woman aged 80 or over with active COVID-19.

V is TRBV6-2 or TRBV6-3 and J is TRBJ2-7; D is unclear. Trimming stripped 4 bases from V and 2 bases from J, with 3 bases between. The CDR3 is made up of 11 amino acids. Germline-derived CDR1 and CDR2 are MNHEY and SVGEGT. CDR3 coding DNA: TGTGCCAGCAGTTCTGCCTACGAGCAGTACTTC. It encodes CASSSAYEQYF.

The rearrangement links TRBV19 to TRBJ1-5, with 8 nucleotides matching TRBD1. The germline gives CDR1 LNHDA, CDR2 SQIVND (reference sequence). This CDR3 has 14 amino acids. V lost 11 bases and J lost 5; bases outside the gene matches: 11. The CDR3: CACRGPTFDQPQHF. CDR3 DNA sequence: TGTGCCTGCAGGGGGCCGACCTTTGATCAGCCCCAGCATTTT.

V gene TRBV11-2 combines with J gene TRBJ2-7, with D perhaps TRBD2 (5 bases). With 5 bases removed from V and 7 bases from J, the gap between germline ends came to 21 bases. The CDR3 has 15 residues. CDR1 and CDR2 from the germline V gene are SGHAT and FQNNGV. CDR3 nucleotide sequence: TGTGCCAGCAGCGCAATCGGTTCCTTAGCGTGGGAGCAGTACTTC. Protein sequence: CASSAIGSLAWEQYF.

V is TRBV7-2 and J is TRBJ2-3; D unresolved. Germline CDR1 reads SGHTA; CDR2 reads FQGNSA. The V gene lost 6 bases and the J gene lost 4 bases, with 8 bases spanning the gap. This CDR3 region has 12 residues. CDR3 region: CASSRGADTQYF. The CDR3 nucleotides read TGTGCCAGCAGTCGAGGTGCAGATACGCAGTATTTT. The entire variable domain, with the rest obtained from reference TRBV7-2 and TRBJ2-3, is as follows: GAGVSQSPSNKVTEKGKDVELRCDPISGHTALYWYRQSLGQGLEFLIYFQGNSAPDKSGLPSDRFSAERTGGSVSTLTIQRTQQEDSAVYLCASSRGADTQYFGPGTRLTVL.

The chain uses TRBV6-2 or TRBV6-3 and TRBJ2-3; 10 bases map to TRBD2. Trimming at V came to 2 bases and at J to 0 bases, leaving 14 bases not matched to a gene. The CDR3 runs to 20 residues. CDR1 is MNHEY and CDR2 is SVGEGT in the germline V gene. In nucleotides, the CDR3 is TGTGCCAGCAGTTACGGGGCTAGCGGGAGCGATGTGGAAAGCACAGATACGCAGTATTTT. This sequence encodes CASSYGASGSDVESTDTQYF.

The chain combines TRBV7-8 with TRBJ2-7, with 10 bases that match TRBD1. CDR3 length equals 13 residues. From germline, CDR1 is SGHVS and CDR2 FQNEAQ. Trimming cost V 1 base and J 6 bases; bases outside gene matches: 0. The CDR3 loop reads CASSLGTGGEQYF. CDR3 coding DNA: TGTGCCAGCAGCTTAGGGACAGGGGGCGAGCAGTACTTC.

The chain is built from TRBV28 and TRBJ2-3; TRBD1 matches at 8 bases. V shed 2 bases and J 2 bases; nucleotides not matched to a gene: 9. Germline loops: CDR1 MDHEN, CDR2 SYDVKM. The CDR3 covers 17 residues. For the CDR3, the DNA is TGTGCCAGCAGTTTAAGCGGCGGGACAGGATACACAGATACGCAGTATTTT. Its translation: CASSLSGGTGYTDTQYF.

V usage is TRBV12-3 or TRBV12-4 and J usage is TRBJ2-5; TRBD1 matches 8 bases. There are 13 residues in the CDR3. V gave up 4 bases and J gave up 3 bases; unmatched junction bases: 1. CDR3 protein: CASSWDRKETQYF. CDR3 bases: TGTGCCAGCAGTTGGGACAGGAAAGAGACCCAGTACTTC.